This T cell receptor (beta chain) was obtained from a study of T-cell memory formation after mild COVID-19. MiXCR, applied by TCRdb to the 5' RACE reads, yields one record per CDR3 protein. Found here are about 600,000 distinct CDR3 sequences, approximately 21% of them singletons; the top ten hold around 9.2%. Worth noting for this clonotype: Its antigen remains unidentified.

Findings of the study overall: Contracting clones, day 15 to 85, had balanced CD4/CD8, and later expanders favored CD4+.

V was pared by 6 bases and J by 3 bases, with 16 bases between. This CDR3 has 15 amino acids. Sequencing input: PBMCs or a T cell subset sorted from them (not recorded which). J is TRBJ2-3 and V is TRBV12-3 or TRBV12-4, with D unresolved. This clonotype was obtained from an adult woman who had mild COVID-19 (a few samples of this study predate the infection). Cell type and time point are not known. The CDR3 DNA reads as TGTGCCAGCAGCCCCAGTCTAATGGAGACAGATACGCAGTATTTT. Translating gives CASSPSLMETDTQYF.